This T cell receptor (beta chain) was identified in a study of blood T cell repertoires in COVID-19. Looking at the study overall: COVID-19 samples from acute and convalescent phases originated in the United States, Italy and Spain. T cells, B-cell-depleted T cells, or PBMCs supplied cDNA or gDNA.

This CDR3 contains 15 residues. Losses at the gene ends were 3 bases for V and 6 bases for J; bases not matched to a gene: 8. Germline V gene lookup returns CDR1 KGHSH and CDR2 LQKENI. Original handling: Amplified reference gene primers provided the basis for estimating nucleated cell counts. Only in-frame clones appear in the TCRdb table, and some are missing; sequencing was by immunoSEQ multiplex PCR. The V and J calls and clone size were taken over from that table, and D and trimming were inferred from the DNA. The sample consists of 250,000 or so clones, about 90% of them appearing once. Seattle enrolled patients during active infection and tracked them longitudinally.

The clonotype originates from a woman aged 55-75 years with COVID-19, enrolled during active disease. The chain recombines TRBV18 with TRBJ1-5; 7 bases align to TRBD1. Sequenced: peripheral blood. The chain's CDR3 is CASSPIGQVAQPQHF. The CDR3 DNA is TGTGCCAGCTCACCTATCGGACAGGTGGCTCAGCCCCAGCATTTT.